The 27 T cell receptor beta chains presented below share a single source sample, sequenced in a study of T cell responses to AZD1222 COVID-19 vaccine (dated by TCRdb to about 2021). Libraries were constructed by the immunoSEQ multiplex PCR assay. In its TCRdb copy, this immuneACCESS table keeps in-frame sequences only and misses some clones. Where compared with another copy, unresolved V genes explain less than half of these, and the others have no known cause. For this sample there are over 100,000 clones; 89% appear just once. The ten largest clonotypes hold about 6% of the sample. Read against the paper, the sample's time point label means: baseline before first vaccination. Source: peripheral blood, taken on day 0 of AZD1222 vaccination. These receptors were taken from an adult in good health.

CDR3 sequence reads: CASSQQLQGAGGGYTF. Here the CDR3 DNA reads TGCGCCAGCAGTCAGCAGCTGCAGGGGGCAGGTGGTGGCTACACCTTC. The chain combines TRBV5-1 with TRBJ1-2; 8 bases map to TRBD1. CDR3 length: 16 amino acids. The germline CDR1 and CDR2 sequences are SGHRS and YFSETQ. V dropped 5 bases and J dropped 7; count of bases not matched to a gene: 16.

This sequence joins TRBV5-1 and TRBJ2-7; the D gene is possibly TRBD1 (6 bases). Trimming stripped 4 bases from V and 7 bases from J, with 18 bases between. This CDR3 has 14 residues. Looked up from germline, CDR1 is SGHRS and CDR2 is YFSETQ. CDR3 sequence reads: CASSLPGQKDEQYF. The DNA of the CDR3 is TGCGCCAGCAGCCTCCCCGGACAGAAGGATGAGCAGTACTTC. Drawing the rest from reference TRBV5-1 and TRBJ2-7, the complete variable domain is KAGVTQTPRYLIKTRGQQVTLSCSPISGHRSVSWYQQTPGQGLQFLFEYFSETQRNKGNFPGRFSGRQFSNSRSEMNVSTLELGDSALYLCASSLPGQKDEQYFGPGTRLTVT.

This chain uses TRBV3-1 (or the pseudogene TRBV3-2) with TRBJ2-7; TRBD2 might be the D (6 bases). Germline assignment: CDR1 LGHDT and CDR2 YNNKEL (reference sequence). V was pared by 1 base and J by 1 base, with 8 bases between. The CDR3 has 14 residues. The CDR3 bases are TGTGCCAGCAGCCAAGTTGGGACTTCCTACGAGCAGTACTTC. This codes for CASSQVGTSYEQYF.

The CDR3 loop is CAWSRGSTEAFF. CDR3 coding DNA: TGTGCCTGGAGTAGGGGGTCCACTGAAGCTTTCTTT. The chain links TRBV30 to TRBJ1-1, with D maybe TRBD1 (6 bases). This CDR3 is 12 amino acids long. With 2 bases removed from V and 4 bases from J, the gap between germline ends came to 8 bases. The germline V gene encodes CDR1 GTSNPN and CDR2 SVGIG (reference sequence).

The J gene is TRBJ2-2, the V gene TRBV5-1; tentatively, D is TRBD1 (7 bases). The CDR3 extends over 15 amino acids. Between the trimmed V and J ends, which lost 2 bases and 4 bases, there was a span of 12 bases. Germline CDR1 and CDR2: SGHRS and YFSETQ. In DNA, the CDR3 is TGCGCCAGCAGCTTAAGGCAGGGGGGCACCGGGGAGCTGTTTTTT. It translates to CASSLRQGGTGELFF.

The chain has TRBV9 and TRBJ2-7; 13 bases line up with TRBD2. CDR3 size: 15 residues. Germline V lookup: CDR1 SGDLS, CDR2 YYNGEE. The V gene end was trimmed by 2 bases and the J gene end by 7 bases; junction bases not matched to a gene: 6. The CDR3 bases are TGTGCCAGCAGCGTTCTAGGACTAGCGGGGGAAGAGCAGTACTTC. Its protein is CASSVLGLAGEEQYF.

This sequence joins TRBV10-2 and TRBJ2-7, with D perhaps TRBD1 or TRBD2 (5 bases each). The V gene lost 7 bases and the J gene lost 6 bases, with 10 bases spanning the gap. Germline lookup yields CDR1 WSHSY and CDR2 SAAADI. This CDR3 comprises 11 residues. CDR3 nucleotides: TGCGCCAGCACTGCAGGGACCGAGCAGTACTTC. It codes for CASTAGTEQYF.

This chain joins TRBV11-1 and TRBJ1-3, with D possibly matching TRBD1 (6 bases). Germline V CDR1 and CDR2: SGHAT, FQDESV (reference sequence). V lost 2 bases and J 2 bases, leaving 7 bases between the germline ends. This CDR3 contains 14 residues. In nucleotides, the CDR3 is TGTGCCAGCAGCTTATGGGGGCCTGGAAACACCATATATTTT. Translating gives CASSLWGPGNTIYF.

The chain recombines TRBV7-9 with TRBJ1-4; D is ambiguous. Deletions cut 2 bases from V and 10 bases from J, with 14 bases between. Germline CDR1 reads SEHNR; CDR2 reads FQNEAQ (reference sequence). The CDR3 loop spans 14 amino acids. The CDR3 loop reads CASSLTASTGKLFF. The CDR3 DNA follows: TGTGCCAGCAGCTTAACAGCGTCCACCGGAAAACTGTTTTTT.

The genes are TRBV6-5 and TRBJ1-4; D unresolved. Germline CDR1 MNHEY, CDR2 SVGAGI. This CDR3 has 10 residues. The V end was cut by 6 bases, the J end by 8 bases, with 4 bases between. This CDR3 reads CASREEKLFF. The CDR3 nucleotides read TGTGCCAGCAGGGAGGAAAAACTGTTTTTT.

As DNA, the CDR3 is TGTGCCAGCAGCGTAGCGGGGGGGCTTCAGAATGAGCAGTTCTTC. It specifies CASSVAGGLQNEQFF. This rearrangement joins TRBV2 to TRBJ2-1; the match to TRBD2 covers 11 bases. This CDR3 spans 15 amino acids. The germline V gene has CDR1 SNHLY and CDR2 FYNNEI. Trimming took 6 bases from V and 7 from J; bases not matched to a gene: 8.

This clone has a single count. V is TRBV4-1 and J is TRBJ1-2; no firm D call. The CDR3 consists of 15 residues. V lost 4 bases and J lost 2, with 14 bases in between. Per the germline V gene, CDR1 is MGHRA and CDR2 is YSYEKL. Here the CDR3 DNA reads TGCGCCAGCAGCCCGAATGGCGAAGCCAACTATGGCTACACCTTC. This gives the protein CASSPNGEANYGYTF.

CDR3 in DNA: TGTGCCACCAGCAGGGGAGGACAGGGTCAATACTACGAGCAGTACTTC. It codes for CATSRGGQGQYYEQYF. The chain recombines TRBV15 with TRBJ2-7, with TRBD1 matching over 8 bases. The CDR3 sequence is 16 residues long. The V and J ends lost 3 bases and 3 bases, in that order; junction bases with no gene match: 10. The V gene's germline CDR1 is LNHNV and CDR2 YYDKDF (reference sequence). Combining the CDR3 with reference TRBV15 and TRBJ2-7 gives the whole variable domain DAMVIQNPRYQVTQFGKPVTLSCSQTLNHNVMYWYQQKSSQAPKLLFHYYDKDFNNEADTPDNFQSRRPNTSFCFLDIRSPGLGDTAMYLCATSRGGQGQYYEQYFGPGTRLTVT.

V gene TRBV5-4 combines with J gene TRBJ2-1; TRBD1 matches at 12 bases. The V gene's germline CDR1 is SGHNT and CDR2 YYREEE (reference sequence). Unmatched junction bases numbered 9, after V lost 4 bases and J lost 10 bases. This CDR3 spans 15 amino acids. The CDR3 DNA sequence: TGTGCCAGCAGCCCCGGGGACAGGGGGCGTTTAGAGCAGTTCTTC. Its translation: CASSPGDRGRLEQFF.

V is TRBV19 and J is TRBJ2-3; D could derive from TRBD1 or TRBD2 (5 bases each). Germline V gene lookup returns CDR1 LNHDA and CDR2 SQIVND (reference sequence). The V and J ends lost 4 bases and 7 bases respectively, with 15 bases between them. The length of the CDR3 is 14 residues. CDR3 nucleotides: TGTGCCAGTAGTAGGGGCGCAGAGGGTAATACGCAGTATTTT. Its protein product is CASSRGAEGNTQYF.

This clone came up a few times. The chain employs TRBV19 and TRBJ2-6; 8 positions match TRBD1. The junction had 10 bases not matched to a gene; V was cut back by 3 bases and J by 3 bases. The CDR3 loop spans 18 amino acids. Germline V lookup: CDR1 LNHDA, CDR2 SQIVND (reference sequence). The CDR3 coding sequence is TGTGCCAGTAGTATTGGATGGACAGGGTTAAGTGGGGCCAACGTCCTGACTTTC. Residues: CASSIGWTGLSGANVLTF.

The chain joins TRBV7-8 to TRBJ1-1; possibly TRBD1 for D (6 bases). CDR1 SGHVS and CDR2 FQNEAQ come from the germline V gene. This CDR3 comprises 15 residues. Trimming pared 1 base from V and 0 bases from J, leaving 9 bases between. The CDR3 sequence is CASSLVGGLNTEAFF. CDR3 DNA: TGTGCCAGCAGCTTAGTTGGGGGGCTGAACACTGAAGCTTTCTTT.

The CDR3 nucleotides are TGCGCCAGCAGCTTACGCACCGGGGAGCTGTTTTTT. Translation gives CASSLRTGELFF. The chain uses TRBV10-2 and TRBJ2-2, with no clear D. Deletions cut 6 bases from V and 4 bases from J, with 6 bases between. This CDR3 is 12 amino acids long. Germline lookup yields CDR1 WSHSY and CDR2 SAAADI.

V is TRBV9 and J is TRBJ1-1, with D possibly being TRBD1 (5 bases). The CDR3 spans 13 residues. Deletions cut 2 bases from V and 7 bases from J, with 12 bases between. Germline CDR1 is SGDLS and CDR2 is YYNGEE. CDR3 amino acids: CASSVKRGDEAFF. The DNA of the CDR3 is TGTGCCAGCAGCGTTAAGCGAGGGGATGAAGCTTTCTTT.

This clone showed up just once. The chain employs TRBV2 and TRBJ1-1; D is perhaps TRBD1 (6 bases). Trimming cost V 8 bases and J 5 bases, with 12 bases left between them. The length of the CDR3 is 12 residues. Germline-derived CDR1 and CDR2 are SNHLY and FYNNEI. The CDR3 region is CASPRGATEAFF. The CDR3 DNA sequence: TGTGCCAGCCCCCGGGGGGCGACTGAAGCTTTCTTT.

The J gene is TRBJ2-1, the V gene TRBV11-2; 8 bases match TRBD1. This CDR3 has 14 amino acids. Per germline, CDR1 SGHAT and CDR2 FQNNGV. The junction had 9 bases not matched to a gene; V was cut back by 5 bases and J by 9 bases. The CDR3 DNA is TGTGCCAGCAGCGTATTCCAGGGGGCCGGTGAGCAGTTCTTC. Translating gives CASSVFQGAGEQFF.

V gene TRBV7-2 combines with J gene TRBJ1-1; D is uncertain. The V end lost 2 bases, the J end lost 0 bases, and 10 bases lay between the germline ends. The CDR3 consists of 15 residues. Germline V gives CDR1 SGHTA, CDR2 FQGNSA. CDR3 protein: CASSLKVSLNTEAFF. The CDR3 DNA reads TGTGCCAGCAGCTTAAAGGTCAGTTTGAACACTGAAGCTTTCTTT.

V is TRBV30 and J is TRBJ2-6; TRBD1 matches 7 bases. Unmatched junction bases numbered 5, after V lost 5 bases and J lost 1 base. The germline CDR1 and CDR2 sequences are GTSNPN and SVGIG (reference sequence). This CDR3 is 15 amino acids long. The chain's CDR3 is CAWDRVGSGANVLTF. Here the CDR3 DNA reads TGTGCCTGGGACAGGGTGGGATCTGGGGCCAACGTCCTGACTTTC.

The chain carries TRBV4-1 and TRBJ1-5; D possibly corresponds to TRBD1 (6 bases). The length of the CDR3 is 15 residues. Trimming took off 4 bases at V and 1 base at J, with 11 bases between the two ends. Per the germline V gene, CDR1 is MGHRA and CDR2 is YSYEKL. The CDR3 DNA reads as TGCGCCAGCAGCCCCCAGCAGGGGAGCAATCAGCCCCAGCATTTT. Protein sequence: CASSPQQGSNQPQHF.

The V and J genes are TRBV11-2 and TRBJ2-2, with D possibly TRBD2 on 5 matching bases. There are 14 residues in the CDR3. CDR1 is SGHAT and CDR2 is FQNNGV in the germline V gene. Trimming removed 0 bases at V and 6 bases at J, with 8 bases between. The CDR3 protein is CASSLEPGAGELFF. The DNA of the CDR3 is TGTGCCAGCAGCTTAGAGCCCGGGGCCGGGGAGCTGTTTTTT.

V usage is TRBV5-1 and J usage is TRBJ2-2, with 12 nucleotides matching TRBD2. The V gene's germline CDR1 is SGHRS and CDR2 YFSETQ. CDR3 size: 15 residues. The junction had 2 bases not matched to a gene; V was cut back by 3 bases and J by 5 bases. CDR3 in DNA: TGCGCCAGCAGCTGGGGGACTAGCGGGACCGGGGAGCTGTTTTTT. Translated: CASSWGTSGTGELFF.

In this sample, this clone turned up once. V is TRBV29-1 and J is TRBJ2-2; D gene uncertain. Trimming cost V 2 bases and J 1 base, with 8 bases left between them. Germline CDR1 and CDR2: SQVTM and ANQGSEA. The CDR3 totals 14 residues. The CDR3 sequence: CSVEQTENTGELFF. The CDR3 region has the DNA TGCAGCGTTGAACAAACAGAGAACACCGGGGAGCTGTTTTTT.